This T cell receptor (beta chain) was recorded in a study of T-cell reconstitution after alpha-beta-depleted transplantation in children. This clonotype came up a few times. Library preparation (for TCRbeta) was performed with unique molecular identifiers. MiXCR was run by TCRdb on the PCR reads, yielding one entry per CDR3 protein. Of about 870,000 distinct CDR3 sequences listed, 16% are singletons. Here the sequenced sample was PBMCs, mostly from graft donor cells, taken 360 days after TCRalphabeta/CD19-depleted stem cell transplant. The receptor was isolated from a male patient between 5 and 17 years old who had a stem cell transplant for acute lymphoblastic leukemia, so the T cells may come from the graft donor.

The CDR3 protein is CASSQGRGLAGVPYNEQFF. The CDR3 DNA follows: TGCGCCAGCAGCCAAGGACGGGGACTAGCGGGAGTCCCCTACAATGAGCAGTTCTTC. V gene TRBV4-1 combines with J gene TRBJ2-1; 14 bases are a match to TRBD2. The CDR3 sequence is 19 residues long. Germline V lookup: CDR1 MGHRA, CDR2 YSYEKL. The ends lost 1 base at V and 2 bases at J; junction bases unmatched: 7.